This TCR beta chain originates from a study of shared clonotypes between healthy human individuals. Across the study: Donor ages ranged 18 to 49 years: a couple of women, a few men.

Data came from immunoSEQ multiplex PCR; TCRdb stores just in-frame clones and leaves some out. The table lists some 2 million clones, around 95% of them singletons. The germline gives CDR1 MNHEY, CDR2 SVGAGI. V lost 2 bases, J lost 7 bases, and 8 bases lay in between. This CDR3 has 12 amino acids. Material for sequencing was naive CD4+ T cells sorted from blood. Subset of the sample: CD45RA+ positively selected. The genes are TRBV6-5 and TRBJ1-2; D is perhaps TRBD1 (5 bases). The receptor's source is a man between 18 and 29 years old in good health. The chain's CDR3 is CASSYPDIGYTF. The CDR3, as DNA: TGTGCCAGCAGTTACCCGGACATTGGCTACACCTTC.